This TCR beta chain was identified in a study of lymphopenia after photon versus proton radiotherapy. Overall study results and limits: In patients who died, overall survival fell as post-nadir TCR diversity dropped more.

Notes on this clone: Its matching antigen is unknown.

Here immunoSEQ multiplex PCR was the method, and the copy in TCRdb shows in-frame clones only, minus some. The data show about 7,500 clones, with 75% to 90% seen just once and 3.1% held by the top ten. The ends were cut back, 2 bases at V and 1 base at J, with 6 bases in the middle. The length of the CDR3 is 13 residues. Germline V gene data show CDR1 as SGHDN and CDR2 as FVKESK. Sequenced here: peripheral blood, sampled from a patient treated with photon-based radiotherapy. The gene calls are TRBV14 and TRBJ2-7; no firm D call. The receptor's source is a woman in her 70s with pancreatic cancer. CDR3 DNA: TGTGCCAGCAGCCAAATCAGTTCCTACGAGCAGTACTTC. Protein: CASSQISSYEQYF.